This entry lists 25 T cell receptor beta chains sequenced from one sample in a study of T cells after yellow fever vaccination. TCRdb re-analysed the 5' RACE reads in MiXCR, keeping a single row per CDR3 protein. This table has 400,000 or so distinct CDR3 sequences, around 10% appearing once. The input for sequencing was PBMCs, taken on the day of the first yellow fever vaccination. The receptors originated from a man between 18 and 29 years old who received the YFV17D yellow fever vaccine.

This clonotype turned up a few times. The chain is built from TRBV5-8 and TRBJ1-4, with a weak D call TRBD1 (5 bases). Germline CDR1 SGHTS, CDR2 YDEGEE. The V gene lost 3 bases and the J gene lost 5 bases, with 11 bases spanning the gap. CDR3 length: 14 residues. CDR3: CASSSGGDNEKLFF. The CDR3 DNA sequence: TGTGCCAGCAGCTCGGGGGGGGACAATGAAAAACTGTTTTTT.

This sequence joins TRBV9 and TRBJ2-1; 8 bases map to TRBD2. The CDR3 is 15 amino acids. The V and J ends lost 3 bases and 5 bases, in that order; junction bases with no gene match: 7. The germline gives CDR1 SGDLS, CDR2 YYNGEE. The CDR3 DNA reads TGTGCCAGCAGCGCCCACGGGGGGGCCAACAATGAGCAGTTCTTC. Its translation: CASSAHGGANNEQFF.

The V gene is TRBV18, the J gene TRBJ2-3; D gene uncertain. Germline CDR1 and CDR2: KGHSH and LQKENI. The CDR3 is 16 residues long. The V end was cut by 3 bases, the J end by 6 bases, with 19 bases between. In DNA form, the CDR3 reads TGTGCCAGCTCACCTACAGCAGGTACCGTGTCTGATACGCAGTATTTT. It codes for CASSPTAGTVSDTQYF.

The rearrangement joins TRBV4-3 to TRBJ2-3, with a tentative D call TRBD2 (7 bases). The CDR3 sequence is 16 residues long. Germline CDR1 reads LGHNA; CDR2 reads YSLEER. Trimming pared 1 base from V and 6 bases from J, leaving 17 bases between. The CDR3 DNA follows: TGCGCCAGCAGCCAAGCCTTGGCGGGGGCCGGGGATACGCAGTATTTT. This encodes CASSQALAGAGDTQYF.

There are a few counts of this clonotype. The genes are TRBV15 and TRBJ2-5, with TRBD1 matching 11 bases. Trimming took 9 bases from V and 4 from J; bases not matched to a gene: 4. The germline CDR1 and CDR2 sequences are LNHNV and YYDKDF (reference sequence). The CDR3 consists of 13 residues. The CDR3 DNA is TGTGCCACTACGGGACAGGGGGGAGAGACCCAGTACTTC. Protein product: CATTGQGGETQYF. Drawing the rest from reference TRBV15 and TRBJ2-5, the complete variable domain is DAMVIQNPRYQVTQFGKPVTLSCSQTLNHNVMYWYQQKSSQAPKLLFHYYDKDFNNEADTPDNFQSRRPNTSFCFLDIRSPGLGDTAMYLCATTGQGGETQYFGPGTRLLVL.

This clonotype appeared many times. CDR3 sequence (DNA): TGTGCCAGCAGTTTGGACAGGGCAGGGGCAGATACGCAGTATTTT. It codes for CASSLDRAGADTQYF. The chain is built from TRBV12-3 or TRBV12-4 and TRBJ2-3; TRBD1 aligns across 8 bases. V was clipped by 3 bases and J by 4 bases; unmatched bases: 6. There are 15 residues in the CDR3.

The gene calls are TRBV18 and TRBJ1-3; D might be TRBD1 (5 bases). The V and J ends lost 6 bases and 6 bases respectively, with 15 bases between them. In germline, CDR1 is KGHSH, CDR2 LQKENI. This CDR3 has 14 residues. The CDR3 region is CASSQGMEPNTIYF. The CDR3, as DNA: TGTGCCAGCTCTCAGGGTATGGAGCCAAACACCATATATTTT.

This chain connects TRBV20-1 to TRBJ1-2; no clear D. Germline CDR1 is DFQATT and CDR2 is SNEGSKA (reference sequence). The CDR3 is 12 amino acids. V was trimmed by 6 bases and J by 0 bases, leaving 8 bases between them. The CDR3 nucleotides are TGCAGTGCCCCCGGAGCTAACTATGGCTACACCTTC. It translates to CSAPGANYGYTF.

The chain links TRBV10-3 to TRBJ2-5, with D possibly matching TRBD1 (6 bases). CDR3 length equals 13 residues. Trimming pared 8 bases from V and 0 bases from J, leaving 10 bases between. Germline V gene data show CDR1 as ENHRY and CDR2 as SYGVKD. DNA for the CDR3: TGTGCCATCTCAGACAGGAACCAAGAGACCCAGTACTTC. It codes for CAISDRNQETQYF.

The chain carries TRBV19 and TRBJ1-1, with D maybe TRBD1 (5 bases). The CDR3 length is 13 residues. Germline CDR1 LNHDA, CDR2 SQIVND (reference sequence). V lost 6 bases and J lost 5, with 13 bases in between. The CDR3 nucleotides read TGTGCCAGTAGGGTACCCGGGGGAACTGAAGCTTTCTTT. Encoded protein: CASRVPGGTEAFF. Variable domain in full (rest from reference TRBV19 and TRBJ1-1): DGGITQSPKYLFRKEGQNVTLSCEQNLNHDAMYWYRQDPGQGLRLIYYSQIVNDFQKGDIAEGYSVSREKKESFPLTVTSAQKNPTAFYLCASRVPGGTEAFFGQGTRLTVV.

This clonotype occurred a few times. The chain couples TRBV20-1 to TRBJ2-1; D gene unclear. Germline values: CDR1 DFQATT, CDR2 SNEGSKA (reference sequence). The CDR3 covers 13 residues. V was trimmed by 4 bases and J by 2 bases, leaving 9 bases between them. CDR3 region: CSATTDPYNEQFF. The CDR3 nucleotides read TGCAGTGCTACCACGGACCCCTACAATGAGCAGTTCTTC.

The V gene is TRBV18, the J gene TRBJ2-1; 8 bases fit TRBD1. The CDR3 runs to 14 residues. Germline lookup yields CDR1 KGHSH and CDR2 LQKENI. V was clipped by 3 bases and J by 7 bases; unmatched bases: 5. The CDR3 nucleotides read TGTGCCAGCTCACCTAAGACAGGGGAAAATGAGCAGTTCTTC. Translation: CASSPKTGENEQFF. Drawing the rest from reference TRBV18 and TRBJ2-1, the complete variable domain is NAGVMQNPRHLVRRRGQEARLRCSPMKGHSHVYWYRQLPEEGLKFMVYLQKENIIDESGMPKERFSAEFPKEGPSILRIQQVVRGDSAAYFCASSPKTGENEQFFGPGTRLTVL.

In its sample, this clonotype was seen a few times. The chain couples TRBV4-2 to TRBJ1-2; D not certain. V lost 7 bases to trimming and J lost 0 bases, with 12 bases between them. CDR3 size: 14 residues. Germline V gives CDR1 LGHNA, CDR2 YNFKEQ. CDR3 coding DNA: TGTGCCAGCACCCCGACTGGATCTAACTATGGCTACACCTTC. It encodes CASTPTGSNYGYTF.

This clonotype was detected only a few times. This sequence joins TRBV3-1 and TRBJ2-5; 7 bases agree with TRBD1. After removal of 1 base from V and 2 bases from J, the junction contained 7 bases not matched to a gene. This CDR3 has 16 amino acids. CDR1 is LGHDT and CDR2 is YNNKEL in the germline V gene (reference sequence). CDR3 region: CASSQGGPGGQETQYF. CDR3 coding DNA: TGTGCCAGCAGCCAAGGGGGGCCAGGGGGACAAGAGACCCAGTACTTC.

The chain recombines TRBV2 with TRBJ1-2; a weak D match, TRBD1 (5 bases). This CDR3 region has 19 residues. The V gene lost 3 bases and the J gene lost 5 bases, with 28 bases spanning the gap. CDR1 and CDR2 from the germline V gene are SNHLY and FYNNEI. The CDR3, as DNA: TGTGCCAGCAGTGACCAGGGCGCCCCCCCAGCCCGATCCTCATATGGCTACACCTTC. This gives the protein CASSDQGAPPARSSYGYTF. Looking up the rest from reference TRBV2 and TRBJ1-2 gives the full variable domain: EPEVTQTPSHQVTQMGQEVILRCVPISNHLYFYWYRQILGQKVEFLVSFYNNEISEKSEIFDDQFSVERPDGSNFTLKIRSTKLEDSAMYFCASSDQGAPPARSSYGYTFGSGTRLTVV.

The chain combines TRBV7-6 with TRBJ1-3; D is ambiguous. The CDR3 has 14 residues. CDR1 SGHVS and CDR2 FNYEAQ come from the germline V gene. V lost 5 bases to trimming and J lost 0 bases, with 8 bases between them. The DNA for the CDR3 is TGTGCCAGCAGCGGCAGGAGCTCTGGAAACACCATATATTTT. Residues: CASSGRSSGNTIYF.

CDR3 sequence (DNA): TGTGCCAGCAGTGATACAGTCCCTTACACTGAAGCTTTCTTT. Its translation: CASSDTVPYTEAFF. The chain is built from TRBV6-1 and TRBJ1-1; D is ambiguous. This CDR3 region has 14 residues. V was clipped by 3 bases and J by 3 bases, with 11 bases between them. From germline, CDR1 is MNHNS and CDR2 SASEGT.

Only a few counts were recorded for this clonotype. This sequence joins TRBV7-2 and TRBJ2-3; TRBD2 is a possible D gene (6 bases). V shed 4 bases and J shed 0 bases, with 17 bases lying between them. CDR1 and CDR2 from the germline V gene are SGHTA and FQGNSA. CDR3 length equals 17 residues. For the CDR3, the DNA is TGTGCCAGCAGCTCTCCCCGGGTTGGGGGGAGCACAGATACGCAGTATTTT. Its translation is CASSSPRVGGSTDTQYF.

The rearrangement uses TRBV11-2 and TRBJ2-7; D may be TRBD2 (6 bases). The V and J ends lost 8 bases and 4 bases respectively, with 18 bases between them. Germline assignment: CDR1 SGHAT and CDR2 FQNNGV. The CDR3 runs 14 residues. This chain's CDR3 is CASGGRRGLYEQYF. CDR3 coding DNA: TGTGCCAGCGGGGGGAGGCGGGGTCTGTACGAGCAGTACTTC.

This chain's CDR3 is CASSPPGGVGLKVFF. CDR3 in DNA: TGTGCCAGCAGCCCCCCCGGGGGGGTGGGCCTGAAAGTTTTCTTT. V is TRBV7-9 and J is TRBJ1-1; D perhaps matches TRBD1 (5 bases). The CDR3 is 15 amino acids. Germline V CDR1 and CDR2: SEHNR, FQNEAQ (reference sequence). Trimming took 5 bases from V and 13 from J, leaving 26 bases between them.

The chain links TRBV5-1 to TRBJ2-3; D may be TRBD1 (6 bases). The CDR3 has 14 amino acids. Trimming took off 4 bases at V and 0 bases at J, with 9 bases between the two ends. CDR1 is SGHRS, CDR2 YFSETQ, per germline. The CDR3 DNA is TGCGCCAGCAGCAACGGACAGAGCACAGATACGCAGTATTTT. Translating it yields CASSNGQSTDTQYF.

This clonotype came up a few times. This chain connects TRBV6-2 or TRBV6-3 to TRBJ1-2, with D possibly being TRBD1 (5 bases). Trimming pared 2 bases from V and 5 bases from J, leaving 15 bases between. Germline values: CDR1 MNHEY, CDR2 SVGEGT. The CDR3 loop spans 15 amino acids. CDR3 DNA sequence: TGTGCCAGCAGTTACGGGCAGGGTTCAACATATGGCTACACCTTC. Amino acids: CASSYGQGSTYGYTF.

In this sample, this clonotype turned up a few times. The chain is built from TRBV7-2 and TRBJ1-4, with D unresolved. Trimming removed 3 bases at V and 7 bases at J, with 12 bases between. The CDR3 has 14 residues. Germline-derived CDR1 and CDR2 are SGHTA and FQGNSA. CDR3 region: CASSFATRGEKLFF. Written as DNA, the CDR3 is TGTGCCAGCAGCTTTGCTACGCGGGGTGAAAAACTGTTTTTT. The whole variable domain, filled in from reference TRBV7-2 and TRBJ1-4, reads GAGVSQSPSNKVTEKGKDVELRCDPISGHTALYWYRQSLGQGLEFLIYFQGNSAPDKSGLPSDRFSAERTGGSVSTLTIQRTQQEDSAVYLCASSFATRGEKLFFGSGTQLSVL.

This clonotype was found a few times. The chain joins TRBV7-9 to TRBJ2-7; TRBD1 is a possible D gene (5 bases). V was clipped by 0 bases and J by 4 bases, with 10 bases between them. This CDR3 spans 14 amino acids. The germline gives CDR1 SEHNR, CDR2 FQNEAQ (reference sequence). The CDR3 nucleotides are TGTGCCAGCAGCTTAGCTGCAGGGAAATACGAGCAGTACTTC. Protein: CASSLAAGKYEQYF.

This clonotype was counted a few times. The chain has TRBV5-6 and TRBJ2-1; D ambiguous. CDR1 is SGHDT and CDR2 is YYEEEE in the germline V gene. The V and J ends lost 4 bases and 0 bases respectively, with 14 bases between them. The CDR3 runs to 16 residues. The CDR3 here is CASSQRMLSSYNEQFF. The CDR3, as DNA: TGTGCCAGCAGCCAGAGAATGCTGAGCTCCTACAATGAGCAGTTCTTC. The variable domain in full, with the rest retrieved from reference TRBV5-6 and TRBJ2-1, is DAGVTQSPTHLIKTRGQQVTLRCSPKSGHDTVSWYQQALGQGPQFIFQYYEEEERQRGNFPDRFSGHQFPNYSSELNVNALLLGDSALYLCASSQRMLSSYNEQFFGPGTRLTVL.